These T cell receptor beta chains were read from a single sample in a study of blood T cell repertoires in COVID-19. The assay was immunoSEQ multiplex PCR, and TCRdb's table has in-frame clones only and misses some. The table includes about 380,000 clones, more than 85% detected once. The sample consisted of PBMCs or T cells enriched from blood (not recorded which). The receptors shown here come from a woman aged 25 to 45 who had recovered from COVID-19. CDR3s include the opening cysteine and the closing phenylalanine or tryptophan. Each record gives: V gene, CDR3 protein.

>TRBV29-1
CSVEGSGRAIFYNEQFF
>TRBV20-1
CSASDGGVSYEQYF
>TRBV28
CASSLPGSQPQHF
>TRBV3-1/TRBV3-2
CASSPEHYYGYTF
>TRBV2
CASSEGLADSYEQYF
>TRBV5-1
CASSLGTGPYNEQFF
>TRBV19
CASSIVRGLVDTQYF
>TRBV28
CASSSYNEKLFF
>TRBV10-1
CASRCRKAGQPQHF
>TRBV27
CASSSRTSGAYEQYF
>TRBV2
CASRQGQGNTIYF
>TRBV19
CASSIGQASSYEQYF
>TRBV24-1
CATSDAGGSGDTQYF
>TRBV27
CASLGSYNSLLHF
>TRBV5-5
CASSLGTGLNEKLFF
>TRBV3-1/TRBV3-2
CASSQDRTSYNSPLHF
>TRBV24-1
CATSPTGPSTDTQYF
>TRBV5-1
CASSLALRGRIEKLFF
>TRBV15
CATSRPRVATEAFF
>TRBV9
CASSVALDLNGYTF
>TRBV3-1/TRBV3-2
CASSRGISYEQYF
>TRBV5-5
CASSLGRGRDQPQHF
>TRBV9
CASSPDWGPDTDTQYF
>TRBV5-1
CASSLGGGASTDTQYF
>TRBV7-9
CASSLDIVPYEQYF
>TRBV7-8
CASSVGQGDETQYF
>TRBV25-1
CASSEQGLGYTF
>TRBV27
CASSYTSTSGMTDTQYF
>TRBV7-9
CASSLGQGPPNEKLFF
>TRBV2
CASSAPSSFGEQFF
>TRBV6-5
CASSYSGSRTDTQYF
>TRBV3-1/TRBV3-2
CASSQGAGTSPTGELFF
>TRBV6-1
CASSDHRRVHGYTF
>TRBV24-1
CATSDLRADSGLAEDNEQFF
>TRBV3-1/TRBV3-2
CASLDRASENNEQFF
>TRBV12-5
CASGGDTMLYGYTF
>TRBV7-9
CASSPISSGTETQYF
>TRBV12-5
CASGSLYDRGKSTGELFF
>TRBV2
CASHLAGRTDTQYF
>TRBV7-9
CASSFHRTTIEETQYF
>TRBV28
CASSLVQGTREQYF
>TRBV20-1
CSASGPTSSYNEQFF
>TRBV14
CASSQAQGALNYGYTF